The 25 T cell receptor beta chains in this list originate from one sample, sequenced in a study of cytomegalovirus exposure and HLA in healthy donors. The PCR had 60 Vbeta and 13 Jbeta primers. Profiling relied on immunoSEQ multiplex PCR, and the TCRdb table lists in-frame clones only, not all of them. The sample's table shows 100,000 to 150,000 clones. The sample taken for sequencing was PBMCs. These TCRs come from a middle-aged woman in good health and CMV-seropositive.

This chain uses TRBV6-1 with TRBJ2-7; the match to TRBD1 covers 7 bases. The CDR3 has 14 amino acids. Germline V CDR1 and CDR2: MNHNS, SASEGT. With 6 bases clipped from V and 2 bases from J, the junction kept 7 bases outside the gene matches. DNA of the CDR3: TGTGCCAGCAGGGGACAGCCTACTCCCTACGAGCAGTACTTC. It is translated as CASRGQPTPYEQYF.

This chain links TRBV30 with TRBJ2-7; 10 nucleotides agree with TRBD1. The CDR3 sequence is 12 residues long. Germline V lookup: CDR1 GTSNPN, CDR2 SVGIG (reference sequence). V gave up 7 bases and J gave up 5 bases; unmatched junction bases: 5. This CDR3 is CASGTGAHEQYF. Here the CDR3 DNA reads TGTGCCTCCGGGACAGGGGCCCACGAGCAGTACTTC.

The chain recombines TRBV28 with TRBJ2-3, with 7 nucleotides matching TRBD2. Per the germline V gene, CDR1 is MDHEN and CDR2 is SYDVKM. Germline trimming cut 3 bases from V and 1 base from J; bases unmatched to any gene: 19. The CDR3 runs to 20 residues. The CDR3 protein is CASSLGRGPPPPPGTDTQYF. The DNA for the CDR3 is TGTGCCAGCAGTTTGGGGAGGGGCCCACCCCCACCACCTGGCACAGATACGCAGTATTTT.

In DNA, the CDR3 is TGCGCCAGCAGCCAAGATTCTAGCGGGAGGGCCAATGAGCAGTTCTTC. Protein product: CASSQDSSGRANEQFF. V gene TRBV4-3 combines with J gene TRBJ2-1, with 12 nucleotides matching TRBD2. CDR3 length: 16 residues. Per the germline V gene, CDR1 is LGHNA and CDR2 is YSLEER. V was pared by 0 bases and J by 6 bases, with 3 bases of the junction left unmatched.

This rearrangement joins TRBV7-2 to TRBJ2-2, with TRBD2 matching over 9 bases. V dropped 3 bases and J dropped 5; count of bases not matched to a gene: 4. Germline V gene data show CDR1 as SGHTA and CDR2 as FQGNSA. The CDR3 covers 15 residues. The CDR3 DNA is TGTGCCAGCAGCTTTAAAGCGGGAGGAACCGGGGAGCTGTTTTTT. Translation gives CASSFKAGGTGELFF.

The CDR3 is CASSPIGSGNTIYF. The CDR3 DNA sequence: TGTGCCAGCTCCCCGATCGGCTCTGGAAACACCATATATTTT. The rearrangement uses TRBV18 and TRBJ1-3; D ambiguous. The V and J ends lost 6 bases and 0 bases respectively, with 9 bases between them. Germline loops: CDR1 KGHSH, CDR2 LQKENI. This CDR3 spans 14 amino acids.

The V call is TRBV18, the J call TRBJ1-3; no clear D. The V gene's germline CDR1 is KGHSH and CDR2 LQKENI. This CDR3 is built from 17 residues. V lost 3 bases and J 0 bases, leaving 15 bases between the germline ends. The CDR3 reads CASSPRRGPSSGNTIYF. The CDR3 DNA sequence: TGTGCCAGCTCACCCCGGAGAGGGCCAAGCTCTGGAAACACCATATATTTT.

The chain is built from TRBV28 and TRBJ2-1; 10 nucleotides align to TRBD2. Germline V CDR1 and CDR2: MDHEN, SYDVKM. After removal of 3 bases from V and 6 bases from J, the junction contained 5 bases not matched to a gene. The CDR3 has 15 residues. This CDR3 reads CASSFVGLASNEQFF. The DNA of the CDR3 is TGTGCCAGCAGTTTTGTGGGACTAGCGAGCAATGAGCAGTTCTTC.

The chain has TRBV19 and TRBJ1-5; weak D call: TRBD1 (5 bases). The V end lost 3 bases, the J end lost 0 bases, and 9 bases lay between the germline ends. The CDR3 loop spans 15 amino acids. CDR1 is LNHDA and CDR2 is SQIVND in the germline V gene (reference sequence). CDR3 sequence reads: CASSIIGDSNQPQHF. CDR3 DNA sequence: TGTGCCAGTAGTATTATAGGGGATAGCAATCAGCCCCAGCATTTT.

This chain links TRBV10-3 with TRBJ2-2; 11 nucleotides align to TRBD2. J was trimmed by 1 base and V by 5 bases; bases with no gene match: 6. The CDR3 is 17 residues long. From germline, CDR1 is ENHRY and CDR2 SYGVKD. CDR3 amino acids: CAISSQTSGMNTGELFF. Here the CDR3 DNA reads TGTGCCATCAGTTCCCAGACTAGCGGGATGAACACCGGGGAGCTGTTTTTT.

The chain employs TRBV10-3 and TRBJ2-7, with D possibly matching TRBD1 (5 bases). CDR1 ENHRY and CDR2 SYGVKD come from the germline V gene. This CDR3 is 17 amino acids long. V was clipped by 7 bases and J by 0 bases, with 22 bases between them. The CDR3 loop reads CAITEFRDRFSSYEQYF. In DNA form, the CDR3 reads TGTGCCATCACCGAATTCCGAGACAGATTCAGCTCCTACGAGCAGTACTTC.

The chain couples TRBV7-9 to TRBJ2-3; 7 bases match TRBD2. Germline V CDR1 and CDR2: SEHNR, FQNEAQ (reference sequence). This CDR3 region has 16 residues. J was trimmed by 2 bases and V by 1 base; bases with no gene match: 6. The CDR3 spells CASSLVSSGYTDTQYF. CDR3 in DNA: TGTGCCAGCAGCTTAGTGTCTAGCGGTTACACAGATACGCAGTATTTT.

J is TRBJ1-5 and V is TRBV27; D is possibly TRBD1 (5 bases). The CDR3 runs 14 residues. Deletions cut 0 bases from V and 9 bases from J, with 12 bases between. Germline values: CDR1 MNHEY, CDR2 SMNVEV (reference sequence). For the CDR3, the DNA is TGTGCCAGCAGTTTATCAGGGGATGGGATGCCCCAGCATTTT. This codes for CASSLSGDGMPQHF.

The chain has TRBV5-1 and TRBJ2-3; 9 nucleotides agree with TRBD2. The CDR3 covers 16 residues. Per the germline V gene, CDR1 is SGHRS and CDR2 is YFSETQ. The ends lost 1 base at V and 5 bases at J; junction bases unmatched: 8. CDR3 sequence (DNA): TGCGCCAGCAGCTTGCATGGCGGGAGGGCCGTAGATACGCAGTATTTT. This codes for CASSLHGGRAVDTQYF.

The rearrangement joins TRBV4-3 to TRBJ2-7; no clear D gene. The CDR3 is made up of 15 amino acids. V was clipped by 0 bases and J by 1 base, with 10 bases between them. The V gene's germline CDR1 is LGHNA and CDR2 YSLEER. CDR3 sequence (DNA): TGCGCCAGCAGCCAAGACCCAGTCCCATCCTACGAGCAGTACTTC. Translation gives CASSQDPVPSYEQYF.

The chain is built from TRBV28 and TRBJ2-7, with D hard to call. CDR1 is MDHEN, CDR2 SYDVKM, per germline. V dropped 6 bases and J dropped 2 bases, with 11 bases sitting between them. The CDR3 spans 13 residues. The CDR3 here is CASSLSPAYEQYF. The CDR3 DNA is TGTGCCAGCAGCCTCTCCCCAGCCTACGAGCAGTACTTC. Variable domain in full (rest from reference TRBV28 and TRBJ2-7): DVKVTQSSRYLVKRTGEKVFLECVQDMDHENMFWYRQDPGLGLRLIYFSYDVKMKEKGDIPEGYSVSREKKERFSLILESASTNQTSMYLCASSLSPAYEQYFGPGTRLTVT.

V usage is TRBV11-2 and J usage is TRBJ2-4, with D uncertain. Trimming left V 1 base short and J 8 bases short, with 12 bases between. CDR1 SGHAT and CDR2 FQNNGV come from the germline V gene. CDR3 length equals 14 residues. This CDR3 is CASSLGLSVDIQYF. CDR3 nucleotides: TGTGCCAGCAGCTTAGGCCTCTCGGTCGACATTCAGTACTTC.

The CDR3 nucleotides are TGTGCCAGCAGCTTAGGGACAGATGGCTACACCTTC. Translated, it gives CASSLGTDGYTF. J is TRBJ1-2 and V is TRBV7-6, with D perhaps matching TRBD1 (6 bases). The CDR3 is 12 amino acids. CDR1 is SGHVS and CDR2 is FNYEAQ in the germline V gene. The ends were cut back, 1 base at V and 6 bases at J, with 6 bases in the middle.

The gene calls are TRBV27 and TRBJ2-1; the D gene is possibly TRBD2 (5 bases). This CDR3 is 14 amino acids long. Germline V gives CDR1 MNHEY, CDR2 SMNVEV (reference sequence). Between the trimmed V and J ends, which lost 8 bases and 4 bases, there was a span of 15 bases. The chain's CDR3 is CASSSGPLYNEQFF. CDR3 in DNA: TGTGCCAGCTCAAGCGGACCATTATACAATGAGCAGTTCTTC.

This sequence joins TRBV27 and TRBJ2-1, with 7 nucleotides matching TRBD2. After removal of 2 bases from V and 4 bases from J, the junction contained 5 bases not matched to a gene. Looked up from germline, CDR1 is MNHEY and CDR2 is SMNVEV (reference sequence). The CDR3 loop spans 15 amino acids. For the CDR3, the DNA is TGTGCCAGCAGTTTAACGTGGCGGGAGTACAATGAGCAGTTCTTC. Translation: CASSLTWREYNEQFF.

This chain joins TRBV11-2 and TRBJ2-1, with D tentatively TRBD2 (6 bases). Germline V lookup: CDR1 SGHAT, CDR2 FQNNGV. The V end lost 5 bases, the J end lost 3 bases, and 11 bases lay between the germline ends. The CDR3 length is 14 residues. The CDR3 protein is CASSLSGDYNEQFF. In nucleotides, the CDR3 is TGTGCCAGCAGCCTTAGCGGAGACTACAATGAGCAGTTCTTC.

This chain uses TRBV5-5 with TRBJ2-1; TRBD1 aligns across 8 bases. The CDR3 length is 11 residues. Germline CDR1 SGHKS, CDR2 YYEKEE (reference sequence). J was trimmed by 14 bases and V by 3 bases; bases with no gene match: 4. The CDR3 here is CASSWQGAKFF. The CDR3 DNA reads TGTGCCAGCAGCTGGCAGGGGGCGAAGTTCTTC.

V usage is TRBV30 and J usage is TRBJ2-3; D perhaps matches TRBD1 (5 bases). V lost 4 bases to trimming and J lost 2 bases, with 10 bases between them. The CDR3 is 13 amino acids. Germline CDR1 and CDR2: GTSNPN and SVGIG (reference sequence). The CDR3 here is CAWKAGYTDTQYF. In DNA, the CDR3 is TGTGCCTGGAAGGCAGGGTACACAGATACGCAGTATTTT.

This rearrangement joins TRBV6-1 to TRBJ2-7; no definite D call. This CDR3 has 14 amino acids. Looked up from germline, CDR1 is MNHNS and CDR2 is SASEGT. V was shortened by 1 base and J by 3 bases, with 10 bases between the two germline ends. CDR3 residues: CASSEGVGGYEQYF. In DNA, the CDR3 is TGTGCCAGCAGTGAAGGGGTAGGCGGCTACGAGCAGTACTTC.

The chain employs TRBV9 and TRBJ2-1; D is ambiguous. Germline V lookup: CDR1 SGDLS, CDR2 YYNGEE. The CDR3 sequence is 11 residues long. The V and J ends lost 0 bases and 8 bases respectively, with 3 bases between them. The CDR3 here is CASSVDYEQFF. The CDR3 nucleotides are TGTGCCAGCAGCGTAGACTATGAGCAGTTCTTC. Complete variable domain (other parts from reference TRBV9 and TRBJ2-1): DSGVTQTPKHLITATGQRVTLRCSPRSGDLSVYWYQQSLDQGLQFLIQYYNGEERAKGNILERFSAQQFPDLHSELNLSSLELGDSALYFCASSVDYEQFFGPGTRLTVL.